One sample yielded the 18 T cell receptor beta chains listed below, sequenced in a study of blood T cell repertoires in COVID-19. Here immunoSEQ multiplex PCR was the method, and the copy in TCRdb shows in-frame clones only, minus some. The table has 120,000 or so clones, about nine tenths seen once. Sequencing used peripheral blood. All receptors come from a man aged 55 to 70 with COVID-19, enrolled during active disease.

This rearrangement joins TRBV9 to TRBJ1-2; no reliable D call. The V gene lost 5 bases and the J gene lost 6 bases, with 8 bases spanning the gap. The CDR3 length is 11 residues. Germline V gene lookup returns CDR1 SGDLS and CDR2 YYNGEE. The CDR3 sequence is CASSDGNGYTF. CDR3 in DNA: TGTGCCAGCAGTGACGGGAATGGCTACACCTTC.

The DNA for the CDR3 is TGTGCCAGCAGTGAAGTTCCGTCAGGGGGTGGTTCACCCCTCCACTTT. This codes for CASSEVPSGGGSPLHF. This sequence joins TRBV6-1 and TRBJ1-6, with 7 bases identical to TRBD1. With V trimmed by 1 base and J by 9 bases, 9 bases remained unmatched. This CDR3 contains 16 residues. Germline V CDR1 and CDR2: MNHNS, SASEGT.

Only one count was recorded for this clone. The chain employs TRBV4-3 and TRBJ2-5, with TRBD2 matching 10 bases. The ends lost 1 base at V and 5 bases at J; junction bases unmatched: 4. The CDR3 is 15 amino acids. Germline V gene data show CDR1 as LGHNA and CDR2 as YSLEER. CDR3 region: CASSQVAGGGETQYF. In DNA, the CDR3 is TGCGCCAGCAGCCAAGTAGCGGGAGGAGGGGAGACCCAGTACTTC.

The chain joins TRBV7-9 to TRBJ1-4; D is unresolved. The germline V gene encodes CDR1 SEHNR and CDR2 FQNEAQ (reference sequence). This CDR3 is built from 16 residues. V was cut by 3 bases and J by 8 bases, with 19 bases left in between. The CDR3 region is CASSFGYGQEEEKLFF. The CDR3 region has the DNA TGTGCCAGCAGCTTTGGTTATGGGCAGGAGGAAGAAAAACTGTTTTTT.

V gene TRBV11-2 combines with J gene TRBJ2-5; D is ambiguous. Germline CDR1 and CDR2: SGHAT and FQNNGV. This CDR3 is 13 amino acids long. Trimming shortened V by 1 base and J by 3 bases, and 6 bases separated the two germline ends. The CDR3 DNA reads TGTGCCAGCAGCTTAGGTCGGGAAGAGACCCAGTACTTC. Protein sequence: CASSLGREETQYF.

The chain uses TRBV30 and TRBJ2-1, with TRBD1 matching 9 bases. This CDR3 is 16 amino acids long. Germline V lookup: CDR1 GTSNPN, CDR2 SVGIG (reference sequence). After removal of 1 base from V and 2 bases from J, the junction contained 6 bases not matched to a gene. The DNA for the CDR3 is TGTGCCTGGAGTGCAAGGACAGGGGTGACCTACAATGAGCAGTTCTTC. Translated: CAWSARTGVTYNEQFF. The variable domain in full, with the rest retrieved from reference TRBV30 and TRBJ2-1, is SQTIHQWPATLVQPVGSPLSLECTVEGTSNPNLYWYRQAAGRGLQLLFYSVGIGQISSEVPQNLSASRPQDRQFILSSKKLLLSDSGFYLCAWSARTGVTYNEQFFGPGTRLTVL.

The chain uses TRBV28 and TRBJ2-1; 7 bases are shared with TRBD2. Germline V CDR1 and CDR2: MDHEN, SYDVKM. CDR3 length: 15 residues. Trimming removed 5 bases from V and 7 bases from J; junction bases left unmatched: 11. Here the CDR3 reads CASSLPGVGRNEQFF. CDR3 in DNA: TGTGCCAGCAGTCTTCCGGGCGTCGGGAGGAATGAGCAGTTCTTC.

V and J are TRBV7-6 and TRBJ2-7; 11 nucleotides agree with TRBD1. CDR1 is SGHVS, CDR2 FNYEAQ, per germline. The CDR3 loop spans 15 amino acids. Unmatched junction bases numbered 3, after V lost 1 base and J lost 4 bases. CDR3 in amino acids: CASSLGTGGHYEQYF. In DNA, the CDR3 is TGTGCCAGCAGCTTAGGGACAGGGGGCCATTACGAGCAGTACTTC.

The CDR3 DNA reads as TGCGCCAGCAGTGACCCGGGACAGGGGTTTGTCGGCACAGATACGCAGTATTTT. Translation gives CASSDPGQGFVGTDTQYF. The chain carries TRBV10-1 and TRBJ2-3, with 10 nucleotides matching TRBD1. The V gene end was trimmed by 3 bases and the J gene end by 1 base; junction bases not matched to a gene: 10. The CDR3 is made up of 18 amino acids. Germline-derived CDR1 and CDR2 are WNHNN and SYGVQD (reference sequence).

This clone was picked up one time. This rearrangement joins TRBV11-2 to TRBJ1-5, with 8 bases identical to TRBD1. This CDR3 has 14 residues. V shed 5 bases, J shed 7 bases, and the junction held 7 bases outside the gene matches. Germline CDR1 is SGHAT and CDR2 is FQNNGV. CDR3 loop: CASSASGGYQPQHF. The CDR3 nucleotides are TGTGCCAGCAGCGCATCAGGGGGCTACCAGCCCCAGCATTTT. Full variable domain (rest looked up from reference TRBV11-2 and TRBJ1-5): EAGVAQSPRYKIIEKRQSVAFWCNPISGHATLYWYQQILGQGPKLLIQFQNNGVVDDSQLPKDRFSAERLKGVDSTLKIQPAKLEDSAVYLCASSASGGYQPQHFGDGTRLSIL.

The chain is built from TRBV2 and TRBJ2-2, with a weak D call TRBD1 (6 bases). The CDR3 loop spans 15 amino acids. Looked up from germline, CDR1 is SNHLY and CDR2 is FYNNEI. V dropped 4 bases and J dropped 1 base, with 10 bases sitting between them. This CDR3 reads CASSAGTRNTGELFF. The CDR3 DNA reads TGTGCCAGCAGTGCCGGGACAAGGAACACCGGGGAGCTGTTTTTT.

The rearrangement uses TRBV5-1 and TRBJ1-1, with TRBD1 as a possible D gene (6 bases). V was clipped by 1 base and J by 4 bases, with 8 bases between them. The germline gives CDR1 SGHRS, CDR2 YFSETQ. The CDR3 spans 13 residues. CDR3 coding DNA: TGCGCCAGCAGCTTGCAGGGGTCCACTGAAGCTTTCTTT. It translates to CASSLQGSTEAFF.

The chain carries TRBV25-1 and TRBJ2-2, with 10 positions matching TRBD1. The ends lost 7 bases at V and 6 bases at J; junction bases unmatched: 5. The CDR3 loop spans 14 amino acids. Per germline, CDR1 MGHDK and CDR2 SYGVNS. The CDR3 sequence is CASTRDRGSGELFF. As DNA, the CDR3 is TGTGCCAGCACCCGGGACAGGGGTTCCGGGGAGCTGTTTTTT.

V and J are TRBV28 and TRBJ1-1; possibly TRBD1 for D (6 bases). The germline V and J ends were trimmed by 2 bases and 5 bases, with 15 bases remaining between them. Looked up from germline, CDR1 is MDHEN and CDR2 is SYDVKM. This CDR3 region has 15 residues. For the CDR3, the DNA is TGTGCCAGCAGTTTAACGGGGGGCTGGGAAACTGAAGCTTTCTTT. Translating it yields CASSLTGGWETEAFF. Full variable domain (outside the CDR3, taken from reference TRBV28 and TRBJ1-1): DVKVTQSSRYLVKRTGEKVFLECVQDMDHENMFWYRQDPGLGLRLIYFSYDVKMKEKGDIPEGYSVSREKKERFSLILESASTNQTSMYLCASSLTGGWETEAFFGQGTRLTVV.

The rearrangement links TRBV11-3 to TRBJ2-3; 7 bases map to TRBD2. The CDR3 extends over 15 amino acids. Germline-derived CDR1 and CDR2 are SGHNT and YENEEA. The ends lost 3 bases at V and 3 bases at J; junction bases unmatched: 6. The DNA of the CDR3 is TGTGCCAGCAGCTTTTCGGCGGGAGTGACAGATACGCAGTATTTT. It translates to CASSFSAGVTDTQYF.

The rearrangement joins TRBV15 to TRBJ2-1; TRBD1 might be the D (6 bases). Germline-derived CDR1 and CDR2 are LNHNV and YYDKDF (reference sequence). Trimming removed 2 bases at V and 7 bases at J, with 9 bases between. The CDR3 runs 13 residues. CDR3 in amino acids: CATSRSRGNEQFF. Here the CDR3 DNA reads TGTGCCACCAGCAGATCCAGGGGAAATGAGCAGTTCTTC.

The rearrangement uses TRBV7-2 and TRBJ1-5, with D uncertain. The CDR3 length is 14 residues. Germline V gene lookup returns CDR1 SGHTA and CDR2 FQGNSA. V lost 2 bases to trimming and J lost 7 bases, with 12 bases between them. The CDR3 nucleotides read TGTGCCAGCAGCTTATTAACGGGGAGGCAGCCCCAGCATTTT. Amino acids: CASSLLTGRQPQHF.

The chain recombines TRBV19 with TRBJ1-6, with 10 bases fitting TRBD1. V trimming: 6 bases; J trimming: 10 bases; junction bases outside the gene matches: 6. This CDR3 is built from 14 residues. From germline, CDR1 is LNHDA and CDR2 SQIVND (reference sequence). The DNA of the CDR3 is TGTGCCAGTAGGTCCGGGACAGGGGAATCACCCCTCCACTTT. It specifies CASRSGTGESPLHF.